This is a list of T cell receptor beta chains from one sample in a study of cytomegalovirus exposure and HLA in healthy donors. Assay used: immunoSEQ multiplex PCR; TCRdb lists only in-frame clones, some missing. The sample includes around 150,000 clones, 79% of them seen just once. Sequencing was done on a sample of PBMCs. The origin of the receptors is a man in his forties in good health and CMV-seronegative. Each CDR3 is given without its conserved first and last residue. The order of the fields is V gene, J gene, clone size, CDR3 protein. Some rows mark clone size as missing; the rest say once, few, many or name a class of expanded clone.

TRBV28	TRBJ2-5	.	ASLGGTEETQY
TRBV6-6	TRBJ1-2	few	ASSYRNSGTGDGYT
TRBV2	TRBJ2-1	.	ASTPGPDVGGEQF
TRBV11-1	TRBJ2-2	.	AIRELRSGELF
TRBV15	TRBJ2-7	few	ATSGAGTGMNEQY
TRBV5-6	TRBJ2-7	.	ASSRLGAEAYEQY
TRBV29-1	TRBJ2-6	.	SVEDARSGANGLT
TRBV28	TRBJ2-2	.	ATGGLARTGELF
TRBV6-5	TRBJ2-7	.	ASSSPRGVEVEQY
TRBV5-8	TRBJ2-1	.	ASSLGVGTGGKNEQF
TRBV10-3	TRBJ1-4	.	ASRQGNEKLF
TRBV2	TRBJ2-7	.	ASNLSPPRSEQY
TRBV5-6	TRBJ2-7	.	ASSPGHSYEQY
TRBV7-2	TRBJ2-3	.	ASSSRLAGSTDTQY
TRBV15	TRBJ2-7	.	ATSRDHGLSSYEQY
TRBV5-1	TRBJ2-1	.	ASSLGGQSSYNEQF
TRBV19	TRBJ2-2	.	ASKDRTNTGELF
TRBV10-2	TRBJ2-5	.	ASRTPDRGMESTRGVTQY
TRBV27	TRBJ1-1	once	ASTAGQGTEAF
TRBV6-4	TRBJ2-2	few	ASSVSGINTGELF
TRBV2	TRBJ2-2	.	ASRSTRGLWELF
TRBV20-1	TRBJ1-1	.	SATGVSEAF
TRBV4-2	TRBJ2-2	.	ASRGQDGTGELF
TRBV5-8	TRBJ2-1	.	ASNYYRGGDREQF
TRBV10-3	TRBJ2-5	.	AISGLQGSLRETQY
TRBV5-1	TRBJ1-1	.	ASSPRQGDTEAF
TRBV7-2	TRBJ1-4	once	ASSAGANEKLF
TRBV2	TRBJ2-4	.	ASEYDTTKNIQY
TRBV19	TRBJ2-7	.	ASSKGTLSYEQY
TRBV19	TRBJ2-2	few	ASSSRLAGGDTGELF
TRBV28	TRBJ1-1	few	ASAIRGRNTEAF
TRBV7-9	TRBJ2-7	.	SSSFFYEQY
TRBV6-5	TRBJ2-7	.	ASSYGGTSGWQY
TRBV5-1	TRBJ2-1	.	ASSLGQGGRSSYNEQF
TRBV7-9	TRBJ1-4	once	ASSLLEFATNEKLF
TRBV14	TRBJ2-4	.	ASSPERSMWQENIQY
TRBV6-1	TRBJ2-5	.	ASSEAAGGMETQY
TRBV5-1	TRBJ2-2	.	ASSLKTGSGELF
TRBV9	TRBJ1-5	.	ASSVDISGIQPQH
TRBV27	TRBJ1-3	.	ASSLWGLGGNTIY
TRBV30	TRBJ2-7	.	AQGRTYEQY
TRBV28	TRBJ2-7	.	ASHSPLLLADTYEQY
TRBV5-1	TRBJ2-2	.	ASSLALQAGELF
TRBV11-2	TRBJ2-1	.	ASSEGTTGEQF
TRBV9	TRBJ2-2	.	ASSVVAGVYNTGELF
TRBV5-4	TRBJ1-1	.	ASSPTHAGANTEAF
TRBV30	TRBJ1-5	.	AWSGGGGYNQPQH
TRBV30	TRBJ2-1	once	AWSPGLVAGGFGEQF
TRBV7-2	TRBJ2-1	.	ASSLVPSGYSYNEQF
TRBV4-3	TRBJ2-1	few	ASSQLAGAGEQF
TRBV9	TRBJ2-3	.	ASSWGTGQDTQY
TRBV9	TRBJ1-2	.	ASSPWGVARYT
TRBV7-2	TRBJ2-3	.	ASSLGGYTDTQY
TRBV7-8	TRBJ2-7	.	ASSGQGRLTYEQY
TRBV6-5	TRBJ2-7	.	ASSYSDRAYEQY
TRBV7-9	TRBJ2-3	.	ASSLIAPSTDTQY